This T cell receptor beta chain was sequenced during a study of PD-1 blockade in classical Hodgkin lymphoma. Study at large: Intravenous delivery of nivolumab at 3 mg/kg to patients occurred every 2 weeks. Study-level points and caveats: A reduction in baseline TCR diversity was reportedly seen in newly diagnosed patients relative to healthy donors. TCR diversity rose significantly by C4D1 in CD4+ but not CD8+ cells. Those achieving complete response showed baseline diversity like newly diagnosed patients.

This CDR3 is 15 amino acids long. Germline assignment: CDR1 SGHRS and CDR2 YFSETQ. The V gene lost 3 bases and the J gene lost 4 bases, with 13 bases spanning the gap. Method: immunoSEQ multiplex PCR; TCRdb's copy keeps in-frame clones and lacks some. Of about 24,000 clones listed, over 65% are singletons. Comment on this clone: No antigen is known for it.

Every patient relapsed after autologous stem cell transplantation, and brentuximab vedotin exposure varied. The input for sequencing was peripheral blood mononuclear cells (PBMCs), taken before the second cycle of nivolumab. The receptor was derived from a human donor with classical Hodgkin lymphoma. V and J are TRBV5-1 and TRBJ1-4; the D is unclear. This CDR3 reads CASSYGRGRNEKLFF. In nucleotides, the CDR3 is TGCGCCAGCAGCTACGGGCGAGGGCGTAATGAAAAACTGTTTTTT.